A single sample gave rise to the 29 T cell receptor beta chains below, sequenced in a study of T cell responses to AZD1222 COVID-19 vaccine. Produced via immunoSEQ multiplex PCR; TCRdb's table is partial and in-frame only. The data hold over 100,000 clones, with about nine tenths observed a single time. The sequencing here drew on peripheral blood, taken on day 0 of AZD1222 vaccination. These TCRs come from an adult in good health.

The chain has TRBV13 and TRBJ2-7, with 9 positions matching TRBD1. V lost 8 bases to trimming and J lost 5 bases; unmatched junction nucleotides: 10. The CDR3 covers 14 residues. Germline values: CDR1 PRHDT, CDR2 FYEKMQ (reference sequence). CDR3 amino acids: CASSLGTGWHEQYF. DNA of the CDR3: TGTGCCAGCTCTCTAGGGACAGGGTGGCACGAGCAGTACTTC.

This rearrangement joins TRBV4-3 to TRBJ2-3, with 9 positions matching TRBD1. J gave up 2 bases and V 0 bases, and 9 bases lay outside the gene matches. CDR3 length: 18 residues. Germline loops: CDR1 LGHNA, CDR2 YSLEER. CDR3 loop: CASSQDSPDRGFTDTQYF. The DNA of the CDR3 is TGCGCCAGCAGCCAAGACTCCCCGGACAGGGGCTTCACAGATACGCAGTATTTT.

The count of this clone is one. The chain employs TRBV19 and TRBJ1-1; 7 nucleotides match TRBD1. Germline CDR1 reads LNHDA; CDR2 reads SQIVND (reference sequence). This CDR3 is built from 14 residues. Unmatched junction bases numbered 8, after V lost 5 bases and J lost 5 bases. CDR3 sequence (DNA): TGTGCCAGTAGTCCACAGGGGAGAGGTACTGAAGCTTTCTTT. Translating gives CASSPQGRGTEAFF.

The table lists this clone with a count of one. The J gene is TRBJ1-2, the V gene TRBV7-2, with 7 bases aligning to TRBD1. The CDR3 covers 14 residues. Germline V lookup: CDR1 SGHTA, CDR2 FQGNSA. With 1 base clipped from V and 4 bases from J, the junction kept 3 bases outside the gene matches. As DNA, the CDR3 is TGTGCCAGCAGCTTAGAGGCAGGGGGCTATGGCTACACCTTC. Translating it yields CASSLEAGGYGYTF.

The chain uses TRBV9 and TRBJ1-1; 7 nucleotides line up with TRBD1. The CDR3 runs to 14 residues. After removal of 0 bases from V and 7 bases from J, the junction contained 6 bases not matched to a gene. Germline values: CDR1 SGDLS, CDR2 YYNGEE. This CDR3 is CASSVEGATVEAFF. The CDR3 bases are TGTGCCAGCAGCGTAGAGGGGGCAACGGTTGAAGCTTTCTTT.

This clone occurred a few times. The rearrangement joins TRBV19 to TRBJ1-5, with unresolved D. Trimming stripped 0 bases from V and 4 bases from J, with 4 bases between. The CDR3 is made up of 13 amino acids. From germline, CDR1 is LNHDA and CDR2 SQIVND (reference sequence). CDR3 region: CASSIDLNQPQHF. The CDR3 DNA follows: TGTGCCAGTAGTATAGATTTAAATCAGCCCCAGCATTTT.

In this sample, this clone turned up once. The rearrangement links TRBV4-1 to TRBJ1-1; maybe TRBD1 (6 bases). Germline loops: CDR1 MGHRA, CDR2 YSYEKL. There are 17 residues in the CDR3. V gave up 4 bases and J gave up 0 bases, with 18 bases separating them. The CDR3 DNA sequence: TGCGCCAGCAGCCTAAGCCCAGGGGCTATGTTGAACACTGAAGCTTTCTTT. Translated, it gives CASSLSPGAMLNTEAFF.

The J gene is TRBJ2-2, the V gene TRBV7-2; the match to TRBD2 covers 9 bases. The V segment lost 3 bases and the J segment 6 bases; nucleotides outside the gene matches: 5. The CDR3 runs to 15 residues. CDR1 is SGHTA, CDR2 FQGNSA, per germline. The CDR3 nucleotides read TGTGCCAGCAGCTTCACCGGGACTAGCCCCGGGGAGCTGTTTTTT. Its translation is CASSFTGTSPGELFF.

The rearrangement uses TRBV2 and TRBJ2-5, with D perhaps matching TRBD2 (5 bases). V shed 6 bases and J shed 1 base, with 12 bases lying between them. Germline CDR1 is SNHLY and CDR2 is FYNNEI. The CDR3 length is 14 residues. The CDR3 region has the DNA TGTGCCAGCAGGGGGAGATGGCGCCAAGAGACCCAGTACTTC. Translating it yields CASRGRWRQETQYF.

The genes are TRBV28 and TRBJ1-3; D gene ambiguous. The CDR3 contains 15 residues. V lost 7 bases and J lost 0, with 13 bases in between. Germline V gene data show CDR1 as MDHEN and CDR2 as SYDVKM. The CDR3 here is CASNQFPTSGNTIYF. In DNA form, the CDR3 reads TGTGCCAGCAACCAATTCCCGACCTCTGGAAACACCATATATTTT. The complete variable domain, with remaining parts taken from reference TRBV28 and TRBJ1-3, reads DVKVTQSSRYLVKRTGEKVFLECVQDMDHENMFWYRQDPGLGLRLIYFSYDVKMKEKGDIPEGYSVSREKKERFSLILESASTNQTSMYLCASNQFPTSGNTIYFGEGSWLTVV.

This sequence joins TRBV10-3 and TRBJ2-7, with TRBD2 matching over 14 bases. The CDR3 runs to 14 residues. Germline CDR1 is ENHRY and CDR2 is SYGVKD. V lost 7 bases to trimming and J lost 7 bases; unmatched junction nucleotides: 6. CDR3 sequence reads: CAITGTSGGREQYF. The CDR3 DNA sequence: TGTGCCATCACTGGGACTAGCGGGGGTCGGGAGCAGTACTTC.

The chain joins TRBV6-2 or TRBV6-3 to TRBJ2-3; the match to TRBD2 covers 14 bases. CDR3 size: 19 residues. Germline V gene data show CDR1 as MNHEY and CDR2 as SVGEGT. The V gene end was trimmed by 2 bases and the J gene end by 2 bases; junction bases not matched to a gene: 9. The CDR3: CASSYPTSGGALSTDTQYF. In DNA form, the CDR3 reads TGTGCCAGCAGTTACCCGACTAGCGGGGGGGCTCTCTCCACAGATACGCAGTATTTT.

Here the CDR3 DNA reads TGTGCCAGCAGCCAGGTTGGACAGGGTAATCAGCCCCAGCATTTT. This translates into CASSQVGQGNQPQHF. The chain carries TRBV5-6 and TRBJ1-5; 8 bases agree with TRBD1. Trimming removed 4 bases from V and 4 bases from J; junction bases left unmatched: 7. The CDR3 runs to 15 residues. CDR1 and CDR2 (germline): SGHDT, YYEEEE.

The chain uses TRBV19 and TRBJ2-3; 10 positions agree with TRBD2. The CDR3 is 16 amino acids. V shed 5 bases, J shed 2 bases, and the junction held 7 bases outside the gene matches. Germline V gene lookup returns CDR1 LNHDA and CDR2 SQIVND (reference sequence). The CDR3 region is CASSSLLAGDTDTQYF. CDR3 nucleotide sequence: TGTGCCAGTAGTTCTCTGCTAGCGGGGGACACAGATACGCAGTATTTT.

The chain couples TRBV15 to TRBJ1-5; D is undetermined. The CDR3 consists of 16 residues. V was cut by 3 bases and J by 1 base, with 13 bases left in between. Germline V gives CDR1 LNHNV, CDR2 YYDKDF (reference sequence). CDR3 loop: CATSSRYSGSNQPQHF. Here the CDR3 DNA reads TGTGCCACCAGCAGTCGCTACAGTGGGAGCAATCAGCCCCAGCATTTT.

The V gene is TRBV4-2, the J gene TRBJ1-6; D is possibly TRBD1 (5 bases). CDR1 is LGHNA and CDR2 is YNFKEQ in the germline V gene. Trimming cost V 0 bases and J 9 bases, with 15 bases left between them. The CDR3 is 16 amino acids. The CDR3 is CASSQDGRGESSPLHF. CDR3 in DNA: TGTGCCAGCAGCCAAGATGGGAGGGGAGAGTCTTCACCCCTCCACTTT.

The V gene is TRBV6-5, the J gene TRBJ2-2; 10 positions agree with TRBD1. The length of the CDR3 is 15 residues. V shed 6 bases and J 5 bases; nucleotides not matched to a gene: 6. Germline V CDR1 and CDR2: MNHEY, SVGAGI. CDR3 in amino acids: CASSPGTGETGELFF. The DNA for the CDR3 is TGTGCCAGCAGCCCCGGGACAGGGGAAACCGGGGAGCTGTTTTTT.

V and J are TRBV27 and TRBJ1-3; 10 bases match TRBD1. CDR1 and CDR2 from the germline V gene are MNHEY and SMNVEV (reference sequence). The CDR3 contains 13 residues. J gave up 5 bases and V 9 bases, and 4 bases lay outside the gene matches. The DNA for the CDR3 is TGTGCCAGTTGGGACAGGGGAAGAAACACCATATATTTT. Translated, it gives CASWDRGRNTIYF.

This sequence joins TRBV6-5 and TRBJ2-2; a possible D gene is TRBD2 (6 bases). With 0 bases removed from V and 4 bases from J, the gap between germline ends came to 9 bases. This CDR3 comprises 15 residues. Germline-derived CDR1 and CDR2 are MNHEY and SVGAGI. The CDR3 DNA is TGTGCCAGCAGTTACTCCGGGGGACCCACCGGGGAGCTGTTTTTT. This encodes CASSYSGGPTGELFF.

This clone was observed a few times. CDR3 coding DNA: TGCGCCAGCAGGGGAGCTAGCAACACCGGGGAGCTGTTTTTT. Protein: CASRGASNTGELFF. The rearrangement uses TRBV10-1 and TRBJ2-2, with D tentatively TRBD2 (5 bases). The V end lost 6 bases, the J end lost 2 bases, and 10 bases lay between the germline ends. CDR1 is WNHNN and CDR2 is SYGVQD in the germline V gene (reference sequence). The CDR3 sequence is 14 residues long.

The rearrangement links TRBV21-1 to TRBJ2-3. TRBV21-1 is a listed pseudogene. The CDR3 runs to 12 residues. As DNA, the CDR3 is TGTGCCAGCAGCAAAGAGGGCTTGTTTCGGTATTTT. Translated, it gives CASSKEGLFRYF.

The V gene is TRBV2, the J gene TRBJ1-1, with D tentatively TRBD1 (5 bases). CDR1 and CDR2 (germline): SNHLY, FYNNEI. CDR3 size: 14 residues. V lost 10 bases and J lost 0, with 15 bases in between. DNA for the CDR3: TGTGCCAACAGACAGACTTTAATGAACACTGAAGCTTTCTTT. This codes for CANRQTLMNTEAFF.

The rearrangement uses TRBV12-5 and TRBJ1-5; D unclear. Germline-derived CDR1 and CDR2 are LGHNT and FRNRAP. The CDR3 sequence is 15 residues long. With 1 base removed from V and 5 bases from J, the gap between germline ends came to 12 bases. The CDR3 loop reads CASGLGNTRDQPQHF. The CDR3 DNA reads as TGTGCTAGTGGTTTGGGGAATACGAGGGATCAGCCCCAGCATTTT.

V and J are TRBV3-1 (or the pseudogene TRBV3-2) and TRBJ1-1, with 8 bases fitting TRBD1. From germline, CDR1 is LGHDT and CDR2 YNNKEL (reference sequence). There are 14 residues in the CDR3. V was clipped by 2 bases and J by 5 bases; unmatched bases: 4. CDR3 in amino acids: CASSQKRQGTEAFF. In nucleotides, the CDR3 is TGTGCCAGCAGCCAAAAAAGACAGGGGACTGAAGCTTTCTTT.

The J gene is TRBJ1-1, the V gene TRBV23-1; no clear D. TRBV23-1 is known as an ORF, though its function is uncertain. Trimming removed 5 bases at V and 8 bases at J, with 9 bases between. The CDR3 has 11 residues. In DNA, the CDR3 is TGCGCCAGCAGTGCAAGCCGAGAAGCTTTCTTT. It translates to CASSASREAFF.

The rearrangement uses TRBV4-1 and TRBJ1-5, with 8 bases that match TRBD1. V lost 3 bases and J lost 1; bases outside the gene matches: 5. Germline lookup yields CDR1 MGHRA and CDR2 YSYEKL. CDR3 length equals 16 residues. This CDR3 reads CASSHLDRGSNQPQHF. CDR3 nucleotide sequence: TGCGCCAGCAGCCATCTAGACAGGGGAAGCAATCAGCCCCAGCATTTT.

This chain uses TRBV19 with TRBJ1-3; D is unclear. The CDR3 is made up of 17 amino acids. Germline-derived CDR1 and CDR2 are LNHDA and SQIVND (reference sequence). Trimming took off 0 bases at V and 1 base at J, with 13 bases between the two ends. For the CDR3, the DNA is TGTGCCAGTAGTATAGATCGAAGGATTGTGTCTGGAAACACCATATATTTT. Its translation is CASSIDRRIVSGNTIYF. Variable domain in full (rest from reference TRBV19 and TRBJ1-3): DGGITQSPKYLFRKEGQNVTLSCEQNLNHDAMYWYRQDPGQGLRLIYYSQIVNDFQKGDIAEGYSVSREKKESFPLTVTSAQKNPTAFYLCASSIDRRIVSGNTIYFGEGSWLTVV.

Of note for this clone: The sample has other DNA sequences that encode this CDR3 too. J is TRBJ1-2 and V is TRBV10-3; tentatively, D is TRBD1 (5 bases). This CDR3 has 14 amino acids. V was cut by 4 bases and J by 5 bases, with 14 bases left in between. Germline V lookup: CDR1 ENHRY, CDR2 SYGVKD. Written as DNA, the CDR3 is TGTGCCATCAGTGCAATCTTGACAGATTATGGCTACACCTTC. This sequence encodes CAISAILTDYGYTF.

The chain combines TRBV7-9 with TRBJ1-2, with 7 bases that match TRBD1. V lost 4 bases, J lost 13 bases, and 6 bases stayed unmatched. The length of the CDR3 is 11 residues. Per germline, CDR1 SEHNR and CDR2 FQNEAQ (reference sequence). CDR3 in amino acids: CASSSRDSLTF. DNA for the CDR3: TGTGCCAGCAGCTCGCGGGACAGTCTCACCTTC.